This TCR beta chain originates from a study of shared clonotypes between healthy human individuals. Study information: Contributing individuals were a couple of females and a few males aged 18 to 49.

Germline lookup yields CDR1 SSHAT and CDR2 FNYEAQ (reference sequence). This CDR3 comprises 15 residues. Every subset had its genomic DNA shared out evenly among several immunoSEQ plates. For unsorted PBMC, around 300 ng DNA per replicate equaled tens of thousands of T cell genomes. Sequencing used immunoSEQ multiplex PCR; TCRdb keeps in-frame clones, though not all of them. The data hold about 490,000 clones, with 70% to 80% observed a single time. This rearrangement joins TRBV7-7 to TRBJ2-1, with D perhaps matching TRBD1 (5 bases). The source is a woman aged 40 to 50 in good health. Some clones in this sample may be carry-over from other donors' samples. Sample: PBMCs. The CDR3 loop is CAGSLQAGYGNEQFF. The CDR3 DNA sequence: TGTGCTGGCAGCTTACAGGCCGGGTATGGTAATGAGCAGTTCTTC.